Below, 27 T cell receptor beta chains from the same sample are listed, as sequenced in a study of blood T cell repertoires in COVID-19. The assay was immunoSEQ multiplex PCR, and TCRdb's table has in-frame clones only and misses some. The top ten hold approximately 4.5% of the sample, which has around 260,000 clones, about 80% seen once. Sequences were obtained from PBMCs or T cells enriched from blood (not recorded which). Receptors were obtained from a man aged 25-45 years with acute COVID-19.

This clone was seen only a few times. The chain joins TRBV4-2 to TRBJ1-2; D perhaps matches TRBD1 (6 bases). Germline V lookup: CDR1 LGHNA, CDR2 YNFKEQ. This CDR3 contains 14 residues. The V end lost 1 base, the J end lost 7 bases, and 13 bases lay between the germline ends. The CDR3 DNA is TGTGCCAGCAGCCAAGGTGTCGCAGGGGCTGGCTACACCTTC. Translated: CASSQGVAGAGYTF.

CDR3 coding DNA: TGTGCCAGTAGTAGGGACACAATAAGGCTTAGCACAGATACGCAGTATTTT. It yields the protein CASSRDTIRLSTDTQYF. The chain joins TRBV19 to TRBJ2-3, with D perhaps matching TRBD1 (6 bases). The CDR3 runs to 17 residues. Per the germline V gene, CDR1 is LNHDA and CDR2 is SQIVND (reference sequence). The V end lost 4 bases, the J end lost 0 bases, and 17 bases lay between the germline ends. The full variable domain, in which reference TRBV19 and TRBJ2-3 provide the parts outside the CDR3, is DGGITQSPKYLFRKEGQNVTLSCEQNLNHDAMYWYRQDPGQGLRLIYYSQIVNDFQKGDIAEGYSVSREKKESFPLTVTSAQKNPTAFYLCASSRDTIRLSTDTQYFGPGTRLTVL.

The chain recombines TRBV19 with TRBJ2-2; D is possibly TRBD2 (7 bases). CDR1 is LNHDA, CDR2 SQIVND, per germline (reference sequence). The V gene lost 5 bases and the J gene lost 5 bases, with 18 bases spanning the gap. The CDR3 spans 16 residues. CDR3 loop: CASSWEGLGATGELFF. The CDR3 nucleotides read TGTGCCAGTAGTTGGGAGGGACTGGGGGCTACCGGGGAGCTGTTTTTT.

The rearrangement joins TRBV4-1 to TRBJ2-1; D may be TRBD2 (5 bases). The CDR3 extends over 16 amino acids. Germline CDR1 MGHRA, CDR2 YSYEKL. Trimming took 3 bases from V and 5 from J, leaving 17 bases between them. CDR3 in amino acids: CASSHAAGGLNNEQFF. Written as DNA, the CDR3 is TGCGCCAGCAGCCATGCCGCGGGCGGGCTGAACAATGAGCAGTTCTTC.

As to this clone: In the same sample, other DNA sequences code for this CDR3. This chain uses TRBV27 with TRBJ1-2; tentatively, D is TRBD1 (6 bases). This CDR3 is built from 13 residues. Between the trimmed V and J ends, which lost 6 bases and 2 bases, there was a span of 10 bases. CDR1 is MNHEY, CDR2 SMNVEV, per germline (reference sequence). CDR3 sequence (DNA): TGTGCCAGCAGCCTGCAGGGGAACTATGGCTACACCTTC. Translation gives CASSLQGNYGYTF.

The CDR3 nucleotides are TGTGCCAGCAGTGACCTCACTAGCCCTACCTACAATGAGCAGTTCTTC. It encodes CASSDLTSPTYNEQFF. V is TRBV6-1 and J is TRBJ2-1; a possible D gene is TRBD2 (6 bases). CDR3 length: 16 residues. Trimming took off 3 bases at V and 2 bases at J, with 14 bases between the two ends. The germline V gene encodes CDR1 MNHNS and CDR2 SASEGT.

This clone came up a few times. The chain links TRBV19 to TRBJ1-6, with 8 bases aligning to TRBD1. With V trimmed by 8 bases and J by 6 bases, 9 bases remained unmatched. Germline assignment: CDR1 LNHDA and CDR2 SQIVND (reference sequence). The CDR3 runs 15 residues. This CDR3 reads CASSSGTGGNSPLHF. The DNA of the CDR3 is TGTGCCAGTTCCTCAGGCACAGGGGGTAATTCACCCCTCCACTTT. The entire variable domain, with the rest obtained from reference TRBV19 and TRBJ1-6, is as follows: DGGITQSPKYLFRKEGQNVTLSCEQNLNHDAMYWYRQDPGQGLRLIYYSQIVNDFQKGDIAEGYSVSREKKESFPLTVTSAQKNPTAFYLCASSSGTGGNSPLHFGNGTRLTVT.

The chain has TRBV7-6 and TRBJ1-3, with TRBD1 identical over 11 bases. Trimming removed 4 bases from V and 4 bases from J; junction bases left unmatched: 3. The CDR3 is made up of 15 amino acids. The germline V gene has CDR1 SGHVS and CDR2 FNYEAQ. This CDR3 reads CASSSGQGDGNTIYF. The CDR3, as DNA: TGTGCCAGCAGCTCGGGACAGGGGGACGGAAACACCATATATTTT.

The chain carries TRBV6-5 and TRBJ1-2, with 8 positions matching TRBD1. CDR1 MNHEY and CDR2 SVGAGI come from the germline V gene. The CDR3 is made up of 13 amino acids. The junction had 2 bases not matched to a gene; V was cut back by 0 bases and J by 8 bases. This CDR3 reads CASSYSTGVGYTF. The CDR3 nucleotides read TGTGCCAGCAGTTACTCGACAGGGGTAGGCTACACCTTC.

The CDR3 sequence: CASKGDGSNQPQHF. DNA of the CDR3: TGTGCCAGCAAGGGGGACGGCAGCAATCAGCCCCAGCATTTT. This chain uses TRBV2 with TRBJ1-5, with D tentatively TRBD1 (6 bases). The germline V gene encodes CDR1 SNHLY and CDR2 FYNNEI. The CDR3 length is 14 residues. V was clipped by 7 bases and J by 1 base, with 11 bases between them. Supplemented by reference TRBV2 and TRBJ1-5, the full variable domain reads EPEVTQTPSHQVTQMGQEVILRCVPISNHLYFYWYRQILGQKVEFLVSFYNNEISEKSEIFDDQFSVERPDGSNFTLKIRSTKLEDSAMYFCASKGDGSNQPQHFGDGTRLSIL.

This clone was observed a handful of times. The chain uses TRBV7-8 and TRBJ2-5, with 9 bases identical to TRBD1. The CDR3 sequence is 14 residues long. CDR1 SGHVS and CDR2 FQNEAQ come from the germline V gene. V lost 11 bases to trimming and J lost 4 bases; unmatched junction nucleotides: 11. The CDR3 DNA sequence: TGTGCCCCTATCCTGACAGGGGGGTTAGAGACCCAGTACTTC. Protein: CAPILTGGLETQYF.

V is TRBV7-3 and J is TRBJ2-2, with D tentatively TRBD2 (7 bases). Trimming took 2 bases from V and 4 from J, leaving 14 bases between them. This CDR3 is 16 amino acids long. Per germline, CDR1 SGHTA and CDR2 FQGTGA. CDR3: CASSLQGGGITGELFF. In DNA, the CDR3 is TGTGCCAGCAGCTTACAAGGGGGAGGGATCACCGGGGAGCTGTTTTTT.

CDR3 nucleotide sequence: TGCAGCGTTGTTGGACAGGGAGGAAAAGGAGGCAATCAGCCCCAGCATTTT. Protein sequence: CSVVGQGGKGGNQPQHF. This rearrangement joins TRBV29-1 to TRBJ1-5; 8 bases are shared with TRBD1. With V trimmed by 4 bases and J by 2 bases, 13 bases remained unmatched. This CDR3 has 17 amino acids. In germline, CDR1 is SQVTM, CDR2 ANQGSEA.

The chain links TRBV29-1 to TRBJ1-5, with TRBD1 matching 11 bases. Germline V CDR1 and CDR2: SQVTM, ANQGSEA. Unmatched junction bases numbered 3, after V lost 6 bases and J lost 5 bases. This CDR3 region has 13 residues. The CDR3 protein is CSVGQGVHQPQHF. DNA for the CDR3: TGCAGCGTGGGACAGGGGGTCCATCAGCCCCAGCATTTT. Full variable domain (missing parts from reference TRBV29-1 and TRBJ1-5): SAVISQKPSRDICQRGTSLTIQCQVDSQVTMMFWYRQQPGQSLTLIATANQGSEATYESGFVIDKFPISRPNLTFSTLTVSNMSPEDSSIYLCSVGQGVHQPQHFGDGTRLSIL.

The rearrangement uses TRBV3-1 (or the pseudogene TRBV3-2) and TRBJ1-3; no firm D call. Looked up from germline, CDR1 is LGHDT and CDR2 is YNNKEL (reference sequence). The germline V and J ends were trimmed by 6 bases and 2 bases, with 14 bases remaining between them. This CDR3 has 15 residues. As DNA, the CDR3 is TGTGCCAGCAGTCGTACTCACTCCCCTGGAAACACCATATATTTT. Its protein product is CASSRTHSPGNTIYF.

This clone was seen just once. The chain links TRBV7-9 to TRBJ2-3; D perhaps matches TRBD2 (7 bases). Per germline, CDR1 SEHNR and CDR2 FQNEAQ (reference sequence). The CDR3 extends over 16 amino acids. V dropped 5 bases and J dropped 2 bases, with 17 bases sitting between them. CDR3 loop: CASSPLGGVNTDTQYF. DNA of the CDR3: TGTGCCAGCAGCCCCTTAGGGGGGGTAAACACAGATACGCAGTATTTT.

The J gene is TRBJ1-1, the V gene TRBV9; D remains ambiguous. Germline lookup yields CDR1 SGDLS and CDR2 YYNGEE. V dropped 3 bases and J dropped 6 bases, with 12 bases sitting between them. The CDR3 totals 13 residues. CDR3 loop: CASSATYRAEAFF. In nucleotides, the CDR3 is TGTGCCAGCAGCGCGACTTATAGAGCTGAAGCTTTCTTT.

The rearrangement joins TRBV5-5 to TRBJ1-2; D is uncertain. V dropped 0 bases and J dropped 8 bases, with 11 bases sitting between them. Germline CDR1 reads SGHKS; CDR2 reads YYEKEE (reference sequence). The CDR3 is made up of 13 amino acids. CDR3 residues: CASSLELSQGYTF. CDR3 nucleotide sequence: TGTGCCAGCAGCTTGGAACTGTCCCAAGGCTACACCTTC.

The gene calls are TRBV19 and TRBJ1-3; D unresolved. From germline, CDR1 is LNHDA and CDR2 SQIVND (reference sequence). The CDR3 has 13 amino acids. Trimming removed 4 bases from V and 2 bases from J, with 6 bases in between. The CDR3 nucleotides read TGTGCCAGTAGTACTCTTCCTGGAAACACCATATATTTT. It translates to CASSTLPGNTIYF.

CDR3 protein: CASTKDRFSPLHF. DNA for the CDR3: TGTGCCAGCACGAAGGACAGGTTTTCACCCCTCCACTTT. This chain links TRBV3-1 (or the pseudogene TRBV3-2) with TRBJ1-6; TRBD1 aligns across 7 bases. CDR1 and CDR2 from the germline V gene are LGHDT and YNNKEL (reference sequence). After removal of 7 bases from V and 9 bases from J, the junction contained 6 bases not matched to a gene. CDR3 length: 13 residues.

The chain links TRBV12-3 or TRBV12-4 to TRBJ1-5; TRBD1 might be the D (5 bases). There are 13 residues in the CDR3. The V end lost 4 bases, the J end lost 3 bases, and 7 bases lay between the germline ends. In DNA, the CDR3 is TGTGCCAGCAGTTCCAGGGACAATCAGCCCCAGCATTTT. Protein: CASSSRDNQPQHF.

In its sample, this clone was seen once. This chain links TRBV6-5 with TRBJ1-1; no definite D call. The CDR3 is made up of 13 amino acids. Germline V gives CDR1 MNHEY, CDR2 SVGAGI. Trimming left V 5 bases short and J 1 base short, with 8 bases between. CDR3 loop: CASSITRNTEAFF. Written as DNA, the CDR3 is TGTGCCAGCAGTATAACAAGGAACACTGAAGCTTTCTTT.

The J gene is TRBJ1-1, the V gene TRBV6-5; 11 nucleotides align to TRBD1. The CDR3 length is 15 residues. With 8 bases clipped from V and 4 bases from J, the junction kept 9 bases outside the gene matches. Germline V gene sequence: CDR1 MNHEY, CDR2 SVGAGI. DNA of the CDR3: TGTGCCAGCTGCTCAAGAGGGACAGGGGGCACTGAAGCTTTCTTT. This sequence encodes CASCSRGTGGTEAFF.

V is TRBV6-5 and J is TRBJ1-1; D is unresolved. Germline values: CDR1 MNHEY, CDR2 SVGAGI. V was trimmed by 5 bases and J by 0 bases, leaving 10 bases between them. CDR3 length: 14 amino acids. The CDR3 DNA reads TGTGCCAGCAGTCCCGCTTTAGTGAACACTGAAGCTTTCTTT. This encodes CASSPALVNTEAFF.

This clone was counted only a few times. The J gene is TRBJ1-3, the V gene TRBV7-6, with 8 nucleotides matching TRBD1. Unmatched junction bases numbered 11, after V lost 1 base and J lost 6 bases. Germline loops: CDR1 SGHVS, CDR2 FNYEAQ. The CDR3 extends over 17 amino acids. This chain's CDR3 is CASSLGATGARENTIYF. The CDR3 DNA reads TGTGCCAGCAGCTTAGGTGCGACAGGGGCCCGAGAAAACACCATATATTTT.

This CDR3 is CASSFLGGRGGYTF. The CDR3 DNA reads as TGTGCCAGCAGTTTTTTAGGGGGCCGAGGGGGCTACACCTTC. The gene calls are TRBV27 and TRBJ1-2, with 7 bases lining up with TRBD1. Trimming took 3 bases from V and 8 from J; bases not matched to a gene: 9. The length of the CDR3 is 14 residues. From germline, CDR1 is MNHEY and CDR2 SMNVEV (reference sequence).

This chain uses TRBV4-3 with TRBJ1-4, with a weak D call TRBD1 (5 bases). The V gene's germline CDR1 is LGHNA and CDR2 YSLEER. V was clipped by 0 bases and J by 8 bases, with 13 bases between them. CDR3 length: 15 residues. The CDR3 loop is CASSQDGQGWEKLFF. The CDR3 bases are TGCGCCAGCAGCCAAGATGGGCAGGGTTGGGAAAAACTGTTTTTT.